These T cell receptor beta chains were read from a single sample in a study of blood T cell repertoires in COVID-19. Method: immunoSEQ multiplex PCR; TCRdb's copy keeps in-frame clones and lacks some. Of hundreds of thousands of clones listed, 85% to 90% are singletons. The sequencing sample was made of PBMCs or T cells enriched from blood (not recorded which). These receptors all stem from a woman between 45 and 65 years old with acute COVID-19. CDR3s include the opening cysteine and the closing phenylalanine or tryptophan. A D gene is named only where the DNA matches it firmly. Clone size appears in some rows only: once, few, many, or a class for an expanded clone.

D gene	clone size	J gene	V gene	CDR3 DNA	CDR3 protein
NA	NA	TRBJ2-5	TRBV11-2	TGTGCCAGCAGCTCCAAGATAGCGCACCAAGAGACCCAGTACTTC	CASSSKIAHQETQYF
TRBD1	NA	TRBJ2-2	TRBV19	TGTGCCAGTAGCCTACAGGGGGCTACCGGGGAGCTGTTTTTT	CASSLQGATGELFF
NA	NA	TRBJ2-7	TRBV9	TGTGCCAGCAGCCCCAACGCCGGGTACGAGCAGTACTTC	CASSPNAGYEQYF
NA	NA	TRBJ2-1	TRBV24-1	TGTGCCACCAGTGACCGAGGACGGGGTGAGCAGTTCTTC	CATSDRGRGEQFF
NA	NA	TRBJ1-2	TRBV19	TGTGCCAGTAGTATACTTGGTCGAGATGGCTACACCTTC	CASSILGRDGYTF
NA	NA	TRBJ2-3	TRBV28	TGTGCCAGCAGTTTTGGGACAAGTACCACAGATACGCAGTATTTT	CASSFGTSTTDTQYF
TRBD1	NA	TRBJ2-3	TRBV6-5	TGTGCCAGCAGTTCCGGACAGGGACCAGATACGCAGTATTTT	CASSSGQGPDTQYF
NA	NA	TRBJ2-1	TRBV15	TGTGCCACCAGTATACCGGGAAATGAGCAGTTCTTC	CATSIPGNEQFF
TRBD1	NA	TRBJ2-3	TRBV6-5	TGTGCCAGCAGTTACTCGGGACAGACAGATACGCAGTATTTT	CASSYSGQTDTQYF
NA	NA	TRBJ1-3	TRBV7-9	TGTGCCAGCAGCGACGACTCAATCTCTGGAAACACCATATATTTT	CASSDDSISGNTIYF
TRBD1	few	TRBJ2-5	TRBV23-1	TGCGCCAGCAGTCAATCGAAAGGGGGCCTGGGGGAGACCCAGTACTTC	CASSQSKGGLGETQYF
TRBD1	NA	TRBJ2-7	TRBV28	TGTGCCAGCAACAGACAGGGGCTGGGTCTCTACGAGCAGTACTTC	CASNRQGLGLYEQYF
NA	NA	TRBJ1-1	TRBV19	TGTGCCAGTAGTGTTTGGGAGGGGACTGAAGCTTTCTTT	CASSVWEGTEAFF
TRBD1	few	TRBJ1-4	TRBV6-6	TGTGCCAGCAGTTACTGGGGACAGGGCCAAGAAAAACTGTTTTTT	CASSYWGQGQEKLFF
NA	once	TRBJ1-1	TRBV28	TGTGCCAGCAATCGGGGGGGTGGTACTGAAGCTTTCTTT	CASNRGGGTEAFF